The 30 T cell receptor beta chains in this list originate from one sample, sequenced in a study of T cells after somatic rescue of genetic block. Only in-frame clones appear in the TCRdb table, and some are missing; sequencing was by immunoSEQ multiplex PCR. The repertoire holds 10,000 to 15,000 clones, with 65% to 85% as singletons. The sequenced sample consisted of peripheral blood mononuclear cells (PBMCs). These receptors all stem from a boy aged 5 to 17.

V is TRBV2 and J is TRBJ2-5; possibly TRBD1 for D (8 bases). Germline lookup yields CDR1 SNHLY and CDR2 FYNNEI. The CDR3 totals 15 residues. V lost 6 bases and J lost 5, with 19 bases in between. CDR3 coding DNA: TGTGCCAGCAGCCTACAGGGGGGGCCCGTGGAGACCCAGTACTTC. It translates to CASSLQGGPVETQYF. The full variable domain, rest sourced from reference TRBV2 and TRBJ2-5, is EPEVTQTPSHQVTQMGQEVILRCVPISNHLYFYWYRQILGQKVEFLVSFYNNEISEKSEIFDDQFSVERPDGSNFTLKIRSTKLEDSAMYFCASSLQGGPVETQYFGPGTRLLVL.

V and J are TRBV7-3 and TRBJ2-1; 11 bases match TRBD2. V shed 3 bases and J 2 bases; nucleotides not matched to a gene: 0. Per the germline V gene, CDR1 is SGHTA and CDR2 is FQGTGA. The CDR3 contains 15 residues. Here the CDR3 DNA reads TGTGCCAGCAGCTTTAGCGGGGGGGCCTACAATGAGCAGTTCTTC. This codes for CASSFSGGAYNEQFF. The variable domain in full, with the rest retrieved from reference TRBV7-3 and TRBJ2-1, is GAGVSQTPSNKVTEKGKYVELRCDPISGHTALYWYRQSLGQGPEFLIYFQGTGAADDSGLPNDRFFAVRPEGSVSTLKIQRTERGDSAVYLCASSFSGGAYNEQFFGPGTRLTVL.

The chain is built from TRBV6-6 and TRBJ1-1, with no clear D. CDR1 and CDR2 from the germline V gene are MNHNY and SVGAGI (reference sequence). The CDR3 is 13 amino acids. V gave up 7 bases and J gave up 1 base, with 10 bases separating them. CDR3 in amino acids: CASKRISNTEAFF. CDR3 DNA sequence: TGTGCCAGCAAGAGGATATCGAACACTGAAGCTTTCTTT.

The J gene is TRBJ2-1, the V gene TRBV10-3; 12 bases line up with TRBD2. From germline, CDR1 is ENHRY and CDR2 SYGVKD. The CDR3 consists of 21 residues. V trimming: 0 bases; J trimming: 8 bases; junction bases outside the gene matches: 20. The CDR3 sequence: CAISESIGKTSGGVPLDEQFF. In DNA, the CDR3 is TGTGCCATCAGTGAGTCAATAGGGAAGACTAGCGGGGGAGTCCCTTTGGATGAGCAGTTCTTC.

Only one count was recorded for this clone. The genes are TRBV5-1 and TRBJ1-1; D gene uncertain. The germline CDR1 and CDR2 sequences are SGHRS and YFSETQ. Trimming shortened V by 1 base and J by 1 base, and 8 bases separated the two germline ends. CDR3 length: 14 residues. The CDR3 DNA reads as TGCGCCAGCAGCTTGCAGCGTACGAACACTGAAGCTTTCTTT. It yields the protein CASSLQRTNTEAFF.

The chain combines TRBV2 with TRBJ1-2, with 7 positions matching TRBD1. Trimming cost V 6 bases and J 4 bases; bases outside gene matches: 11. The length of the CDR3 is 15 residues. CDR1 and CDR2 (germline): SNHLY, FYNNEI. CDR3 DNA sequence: TGTGCCAGCAGATCCACTTCCGGACAGGTCTATGGCTACACCTTC. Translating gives CASRSTSGQVYGYTF.

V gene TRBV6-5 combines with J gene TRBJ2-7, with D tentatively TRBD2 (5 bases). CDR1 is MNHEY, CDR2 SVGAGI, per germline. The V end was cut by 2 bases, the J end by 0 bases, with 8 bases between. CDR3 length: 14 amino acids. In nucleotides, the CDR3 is TGTGCCAGCAGTTACAAAGGGAGCTCCTACGAGCAGTACTTC. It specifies CASSYKGSSYEQYF.

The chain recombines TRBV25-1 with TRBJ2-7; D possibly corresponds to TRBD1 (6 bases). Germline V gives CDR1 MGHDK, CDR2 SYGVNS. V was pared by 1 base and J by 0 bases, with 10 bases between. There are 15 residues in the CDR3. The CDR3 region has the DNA TGTGCCAGCAGTGAATCGGGGACACCCTCCTACGAGCAGTACTTC. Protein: CASSESGTPSYEQYF.

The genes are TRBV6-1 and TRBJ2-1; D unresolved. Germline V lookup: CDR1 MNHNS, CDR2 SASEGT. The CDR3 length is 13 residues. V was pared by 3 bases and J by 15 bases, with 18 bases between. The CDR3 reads CASSEDPLPKWFF. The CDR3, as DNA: TGTGCCAGCAGTGAGGACCCCCTCCCGAAGTGGTTCTTC.

CDR3 DNA sequence: TGTGCCTGGAGTACACAGGGCTACGAGCAGTACTTC. Encoded protein: CAWSTQGYEQYF. V and J are TRBV30 and TRBJ2-7, with D perhaps TRBD1 (6 bases). Germline V CDR1 and CDR2: GTSNPN, SVGIG (reference sequence). This CDR3 has 12 residues. Trimming took 2 bases from V and 3 from J, leaving 8 bases between them.

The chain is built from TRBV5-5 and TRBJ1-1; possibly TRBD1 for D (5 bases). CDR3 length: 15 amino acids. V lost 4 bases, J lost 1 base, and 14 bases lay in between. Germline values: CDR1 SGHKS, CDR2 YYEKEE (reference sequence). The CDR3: CASSKRQIANTEAFF. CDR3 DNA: TGTGCCAGCAGCAAAAGACAGATCGCGAACACTGAAGCTTTCTTT.

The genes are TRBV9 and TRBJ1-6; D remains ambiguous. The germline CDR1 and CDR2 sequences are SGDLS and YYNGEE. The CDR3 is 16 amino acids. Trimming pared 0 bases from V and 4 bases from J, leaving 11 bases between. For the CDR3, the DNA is TGTGCCAGCAGCGTAGATCCCCGAGCGTATAATTCACCCCTCCACTTT. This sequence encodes CASSVDPRAYNSPLHF.

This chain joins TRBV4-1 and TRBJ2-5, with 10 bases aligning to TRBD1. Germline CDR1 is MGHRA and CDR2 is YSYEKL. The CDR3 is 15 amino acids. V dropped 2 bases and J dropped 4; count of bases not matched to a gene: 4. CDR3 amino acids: CASSQSGTGVETQYF. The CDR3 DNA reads TGCGCCAGCAGCCAATCCGGGACAGGGGTAGAGACCCAGTACTTC.

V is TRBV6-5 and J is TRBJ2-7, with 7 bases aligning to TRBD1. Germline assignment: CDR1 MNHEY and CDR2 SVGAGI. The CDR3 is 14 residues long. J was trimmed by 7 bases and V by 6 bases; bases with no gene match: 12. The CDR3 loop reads CASRYDRDRGEQYF. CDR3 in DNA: TGTGCCAGCAGATACGACCGGGACAGAGGAGAGCAGTACTTC.

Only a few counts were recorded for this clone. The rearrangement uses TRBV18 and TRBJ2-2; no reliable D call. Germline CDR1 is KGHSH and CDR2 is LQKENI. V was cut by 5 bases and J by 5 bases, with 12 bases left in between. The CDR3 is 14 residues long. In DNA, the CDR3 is TGTGCCAGCTCATCTCAGACCGGGACCGGGGAGCTGTTTTTT. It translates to CASSSQTGTGELFF.

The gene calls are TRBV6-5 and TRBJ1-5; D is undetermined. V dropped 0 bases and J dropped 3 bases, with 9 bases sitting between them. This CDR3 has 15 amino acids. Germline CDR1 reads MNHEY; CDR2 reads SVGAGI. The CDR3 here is CASSYSPGPNQPQHF. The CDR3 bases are TGTGCCAGCAGTTACTCTCCAGGACCCAATCAGCCCCAGCATTTT.

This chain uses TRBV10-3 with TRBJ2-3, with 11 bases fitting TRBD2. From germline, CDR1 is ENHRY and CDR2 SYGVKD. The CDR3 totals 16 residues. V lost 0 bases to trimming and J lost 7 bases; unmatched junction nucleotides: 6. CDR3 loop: CAISESDSGRANTQYF. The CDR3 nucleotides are TGTGCCATCAGTGAGTCGGATAGCGGGAGGGCAAATACGCAGTATTTT.

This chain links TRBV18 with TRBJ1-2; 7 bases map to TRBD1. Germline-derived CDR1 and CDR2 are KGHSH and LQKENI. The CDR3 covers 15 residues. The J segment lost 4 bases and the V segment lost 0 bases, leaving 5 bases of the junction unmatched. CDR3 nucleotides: TGTGCCAGCTCACCACCGTGGGGACAGATCTATGGCTACACCTTC. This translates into CASSPPWGQIYGYTF.

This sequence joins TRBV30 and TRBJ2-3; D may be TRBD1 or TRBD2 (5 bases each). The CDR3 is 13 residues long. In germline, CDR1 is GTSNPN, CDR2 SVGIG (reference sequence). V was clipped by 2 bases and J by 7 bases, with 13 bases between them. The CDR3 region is CAWSKVGTNTQYF. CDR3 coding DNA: TGTGCCTGGAGTAAGGTAGGGACGAATACGCAGTATTTT.

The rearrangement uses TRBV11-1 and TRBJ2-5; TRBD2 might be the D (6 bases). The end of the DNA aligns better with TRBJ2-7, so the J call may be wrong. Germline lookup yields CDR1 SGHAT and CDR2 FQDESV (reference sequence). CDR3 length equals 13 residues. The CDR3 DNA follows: TGTGCCAGCAGTTCGGGAGTCGCCTACGAGCAGTACTTC. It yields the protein CASSSGVAYEQYF.

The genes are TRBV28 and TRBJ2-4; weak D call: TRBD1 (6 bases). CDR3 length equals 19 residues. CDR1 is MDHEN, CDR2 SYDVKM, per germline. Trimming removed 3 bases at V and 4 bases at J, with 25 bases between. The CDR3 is CASSFGPQGFLRIKNIQYF. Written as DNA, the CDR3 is TGTGCCAGCAGTTTTGGGCCCCAGGGGTTTTTGAGGATAAAAAACATTCAGTACTTC.

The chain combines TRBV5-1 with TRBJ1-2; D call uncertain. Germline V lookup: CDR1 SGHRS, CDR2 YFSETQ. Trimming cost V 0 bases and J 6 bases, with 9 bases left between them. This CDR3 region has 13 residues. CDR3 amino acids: CASSLGGGNGYTF. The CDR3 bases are TGCGCCAGCAGCTTGGGAGGCGGAAATGGCTACACCTTC.

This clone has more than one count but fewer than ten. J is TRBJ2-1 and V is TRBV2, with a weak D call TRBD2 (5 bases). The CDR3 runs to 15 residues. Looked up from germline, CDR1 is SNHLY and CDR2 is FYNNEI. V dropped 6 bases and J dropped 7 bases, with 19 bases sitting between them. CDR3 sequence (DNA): TGTGCCAGCAGCTTGGGAGTCGCGACTACAAATGAGCAGTTCTTC. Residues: CASSLGVATTNEQFF.

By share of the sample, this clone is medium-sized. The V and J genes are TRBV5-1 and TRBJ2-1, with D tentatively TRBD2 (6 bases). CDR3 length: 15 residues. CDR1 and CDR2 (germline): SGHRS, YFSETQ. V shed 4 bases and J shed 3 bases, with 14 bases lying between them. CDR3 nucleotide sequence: TGCGCCAGCAGCGTTCTAGCGAGTTTCTACAATGAGCAGTTCTTC. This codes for CASSVLASFYNEQFF.

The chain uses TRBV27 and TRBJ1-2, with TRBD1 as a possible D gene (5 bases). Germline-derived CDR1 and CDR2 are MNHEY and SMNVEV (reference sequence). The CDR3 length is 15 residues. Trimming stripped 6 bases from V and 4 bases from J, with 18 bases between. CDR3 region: CASSFRPGEVYGYTF. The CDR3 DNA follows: TGTGCCAGCAGCTTCCGTCCGGGGGAGGTCTATGGCTACACCTTC.

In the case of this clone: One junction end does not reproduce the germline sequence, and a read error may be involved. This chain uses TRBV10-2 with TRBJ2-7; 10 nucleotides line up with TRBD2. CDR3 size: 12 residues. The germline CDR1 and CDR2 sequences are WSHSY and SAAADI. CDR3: CASSSSGGTPSF. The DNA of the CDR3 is TGCGCCAGCAGTTCTAGCGGGGGTACACCCTCCTTC.

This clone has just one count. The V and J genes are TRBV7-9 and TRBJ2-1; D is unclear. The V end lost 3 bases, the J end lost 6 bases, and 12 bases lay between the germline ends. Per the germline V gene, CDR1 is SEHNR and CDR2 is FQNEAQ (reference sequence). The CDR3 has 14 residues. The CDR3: CASSLAGPVNEQFF. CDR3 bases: TGTGCCAGCAGCTTGGCTGGCCCGGTCAATGAGCAGTTCTTC.

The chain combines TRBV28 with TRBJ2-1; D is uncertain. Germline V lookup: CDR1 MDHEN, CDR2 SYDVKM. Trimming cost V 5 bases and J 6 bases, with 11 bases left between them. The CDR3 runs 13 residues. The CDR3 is CASSPLQSNEQFF. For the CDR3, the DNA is TGTGCCAGCAGTCCCCTACAGAGCAATGAGCAGTTCTTC.

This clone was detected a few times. CDR3 nucleotide sequence: TGTGCCAGCAGTGTCCCAGGCTACAATGAGCAGTTCTTC. Translated: CASSVPGYNEQFF. The genes are TRBV25-1 and TRBJ2-1; D unclear. Trimming removed 4 bases at V and 3 bases at J, with 7 bases between. The CDR3 sequence is 13 residues long. CDR1 is MGHDK, CDR2 SYGVNS, per germline.

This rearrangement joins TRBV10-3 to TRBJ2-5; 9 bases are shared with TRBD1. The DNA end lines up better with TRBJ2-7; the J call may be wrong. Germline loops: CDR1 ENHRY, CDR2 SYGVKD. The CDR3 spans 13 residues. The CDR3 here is CAIRDRVSYEQYF. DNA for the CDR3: TGTGCCATCCGGGACAGGGTCTCCTACGAGCAGTACTTC.